The 31 T cell receptor beta chains in this list originate from one sample, sequenced in a study of control samples from healthy donors and cancer patients. Assay: immunoSEQ multiplex PCR; the TCRdb copy retains only in-frame clones and omits some. The data contain some 54,000 clones, around 95% of them seen just once; the ten biggest clones take up around 2%. The material sequenced was blood. Every receptor here comes from a woman in her thirties in good health.

This sequence joins TRBV5-1 and TRBJ1-1, with no clear D. V dropped 7 bases and J dropped 2 bases, with 9 bases sitting between them. Germline V gives CDR1 SGHRS, CDR2 YFSETQ. This CDR3 spans 12 amino acids. The CDR3, as DNA: TGCGCCAGCTCGGGATTAAACACTGAAGCTTTCTTT. This gives the protein CASSGLNTEAFF.

The rearrangement links TRBV7-3 to TRBJ1-1; D remains ambiguous. Germline V gene lookup returns CDR1 SGHTA and CDR2 FQGTGA. V lost 5 bases, J lost 4 bases, and 11 bases lay in between. This CDR3 contains 13 residues. The CDR3 region has the DNA TGTGCCAGCAGCCCGTCTGGGCTCACTGAAGCTTTCTTT. Translating it yields CASSPSGLTEAFF.

V gene TRBV6-5 combines with J gene TRBJ2-7; 7 positions agree with TRBD1. V was clipped by 8 bases and J by 3 bases; unmatched bases: 4. Germline assignment: CDR1 MNHEY and CDR2 SVGAGI. The CDR3 sequence is 12 residues long. The CDR3, as DNA: TGTGCCAGCCGACAGGGATTCTACGAGCAGTACTTC. Translated, it gives CASRQGFYEQYF.

The J gene is TRBJ1-1, the V gene TRBV13, with D maybe TRBD1 (5 bases). Germline V CDR1 and CDR2: PRHDT, FYEKMQ (reference sequence). Trimming pared 4 bases from V and 3 bases from J, leaving 21 bases between. The CDR3 is 17 residues long. CDR3 sequence (DNA): TGTGCCAGCAGCTCCCGTTTGGGGGGGGTCGGCGACACTGAAGCTTTCTTT. Its protein product is CASSSRLGGVGDTEAFF.

The V call is TRBV28, the J call TRBJ2-7, with TRBD2 identical over 7 bases. Germline loops: CDR1 MDHEN, CDR2 SYDVKM. Unmatched junction bases numbered 4, after V lost 5 bases and J lost 6 bases. This CDR3 region has 12 residues. The CDR3 spells CASSTGLPEQYF. The CDR3 DNA reads TGTGCCAGCAGTACGGGACTACCCGAGCAGTACTTC. Based on the CDR3 plus reference TRBV28 and TRBJ2-7, the full variable domain is DVKVTQSSRYLVKRTGEKVFLECVQDMDHENMFWYRQDPGLGLRLIYFSYDVKMKEKGDIPEGYSVSREKKERFSLILESASTNQTSMYLCASSTGLPEQYFGPGTRLTVT.

The rearrangement uses TRBV5-1 and TRBJ2-1; TRBD1 agrees at 10 bases. The CDR3 totals 16 residues. V shed 0 bases, J shed 4 bases, and the junction held 4 bases outside the gene matches. Germline CDR1 SGHRS, CDR2 YFSETQ. CDR3 nucleotide sequence: TGCGCCAGCAGCTTGGGGGGACAGGGGATATACAATGAGCAGTTCTTC. Its translation is CASSLGGQGIYNEQFF.

The chain combines TRBV18 with TRBJ2-1; D call uncertain. CDR1 and CDR2 from the germline V gene are KGHSH and LQKENI. CDR3 length: 14 amino acids. V dropped 5 bases and J dropped 2 bases, with 10 bases sitting between them. The CDR3 region is CASSWADTYNEQFF. The CDR3 DNA is TGTGCCAGCTCATGGGCAGATACCTACAATGAGCAGTTCTTC.

The chain uses TRBV2 and TRBJ1-1, with 10 bases identical to TRBD1. Germline V lookup: CDR1 SNHLY, CDR2 FYNNEI. With 2 bases clipped from V and 3 bases from J, the junction kept 6 bases outside the gene matches. This CDR3 comprises 16 residues. This chain's CDR3 is CASSEWTGGSDTEAFF. DNA of the CDR3: TGTGCCAGCAGTGAATGGACAGGGGGGTCGGACACTGAAGCTTTCTTT.

With respect to this clone: Its ends do not fully match the called genes, so a read error is possible. The genes are TRBV14 and TRBJ2-7; TRBD2 matches 8 bases. Germline-derived CDR1 and CDR2 are SGHDN and FVKESK. CDR3 length: 13 amino acids. The CDR3 loop is CASSQVYGTSLLF. CDR3 in DNA: TGTGCCAGCAGCCAAGTGTATGGGACTAGTCTTCTGTTC.

J is TRBJ2-3 and V is TRBV24-1; no clear D. The CDR3 spans 14 residues. Per the germline V gene, CDR1 is KGHDR and CDR2 is SFDVKD. V was pared by 5 bases and J by 1 base, with 9 bases between. CDR3 bases: TGTGCCACCAGTGGCAGAGAGGGCACAGATACGCAGTATTTT. This translates into CATSGREGTDTQYF.

J is TRBJ1-1 and V is TRBV4-1; maybe TRBD1 (5 bases). The CDR3 sequence is 14 residues long. From germline, CDR1 is MGHRA and CDR2 YSYEKL. V lost 0 bases, J lost 4 bases, and 9 bases lay in between. The CDR3 coding sequence is TGCGCCAGCAGCCAAGAAGTGGGGGTCACTGAAGCTTTCTTT. Translated: CASSQEVGVTEAFF.

This clone was seen only once. The chain carries TRBV6-4 and TRBJ2-4; TRBD2 agrees at 16 bases. The germline V gene has CDR1 MRHNA and CDR2 SNTAGT. This CDR3 region has 16 residues. V lost 11 bases, J lost 3 bases, and 7 bases stayed unmatched. The CDR3 coding sequence is TGTGCCGGGACTAGCGGGAGGGGGGAGCACAAAAACATTCAGTACTTC. This translates into CAGTSGRGEHKNIQYF.

This sequence joins TRBV18 and TRBJ2-1, with 9 bases identical to TRBD1. This CDR3 is built from 14 residues. J lost 8 bases, V lost 8 bases, and 10 bases had no gene match. In germline, CDR1 is KGHSH, CDR2 LQKENI. CDR3 region: CASVGTGLWDEQFF. CDR3 bases: TGTGCCAGCGTCGGGACAGGGTTATGGGATGAGCAGTTCTTC.

The V gene is TRBV7-2, the J gene TRBJ2-7, with 10 bases identical to TRBD2. Germline lookup yields CDR1 SGHTA and CDR2 FQGNSA. Unmatched junction bases numbered 2, after V lost 0 bases and J lost 9 bases. This CDR3 has 13 amino acids. The CDR3 region has the DNA TGTGCCAGCAGCTTAGCGACTAGCGGGCCGCAGTACTTC. Translated, it gives CASSLATSGPQYF.

The chain recombines TRBV11-2 with TRBJ2-3; 10 positions agree with TRBD1. From germline, CDR1 is SGHAT and CDR2 FQNNGV. The ends lost 6 bases at V and 7 bases at J; junction bases unmatched: 10. This CDR3 has 15 amino acids. DNA for the CDR3: TGTGCCAGCAGTGAGGGGACAGGGGTGGGGAATACGCAGTATTTT. The encoded protein is CASSEGTGVGNTQYF.

The gene calls are TRBV2 and TRBJ1-3, with D possibly matching TRBD1 (6 bases). This CDR3 has 13 amino acids. Between the trimmed V and J ends, which lost 4 bases and 5 bases, there was a span of 9 bases. Germline V gives CDR1 SNHLY, CDR2 FYNNEI. CDR3 amino acids: CASSGDMRNTIYF. The DNA for the CDR3 is TGTGCCAGCAGTGGGGACATGCGAAACACCATATATTTT.

The chain uses TRBV6-5 and TRBJ2-7, with 10 bases identical to TRBD1. The trim removed 5 bases at V and 2 bases at J, leaving 6 bases unmatched. The CDR3 is 15 residues long. From germline, CDR1 is MNHEY and CDR2 SVGAGI. The chain's CDR3 is CASSSRDRGTYEQYF. DNA for the CDR3: TGTGCCAGCAGTAGCCGGGACAGGGGAACCTACGAGCAGTACTTC.

The chain carries TRBV28 and TRBJ1-4; no clear D. Germline lookup yields CDR1 MDHEN and CDR2 SYDVKM. The V and J ends lost 4 bases and 6 bases respectively, with 9 bases between them. The length of the CDR3 is 13 residues. The CDR3 region has the DNA TGTGCCAGCAGTTGGCGGGTAGATGAAAAACTGTTTTTT. This codes for CASSWRVDEKLFF.

The chain has TRBV19 and TRBJ1-5, with a weak D call TRBD1 (6 bases). Trimming took off 11 bases at V and 0 bases at J, with 14 bases between the two ends. The CDR3 spans 14 residues. Germline loops: CDR1 LNHDA, CDR2 SQIVND (reference sequence). CDR3 in DNA: TGTGCCCCCAAGGACAGATATAGCAATCAGCCCCAGCATTTT. It yields the protein CAPKDRYSNQPQHF.

This sequence joins TRBV3-1 (or the pseudogene TRBV3-2) and TRBJ2-5; 7 bases are shared with TRBD2. This CDR3 is built from 16 residues. Germline V lookup: CDR1 LGHDT, CDR2 YNNKEL (reference sequence). The J segment lost 5 bases and the V segment lost 4 bases, leaving 13 bases of the junction unmatched. Here the CDR3 reads CASSPTSRLAWETQYF. CDR3 bases: TGTGCCAGCAGCCCCACTTCGAGACTAGCCTGGGAGACCCAGTACTTC.

The chain uses TRBV3-1 (or the pseudogene TRBV3-2) and TRBJ2-5, with TRBD2 identical over 8 bases. Looked up from germline, CDR1 is LGHDT and CDR2 is YNNKEL (reference sequence). The CDR3 contains 15 residues. Trimming removed 4 bases from V and 1 base from J; junction bases left unmatched: 5. As DNA, the CDR3 is TGTGCCAGCAGCCCGACTAGCGCGCGCCAAGAGACCCAGTACTTC. Translated, it gives CASSPTSARQETQYF.

The genes are TRBV5-5 and TRBJ1-6; D remains unclear. CDR1 and CDR2 from the germline V gene are SGHKS and YYEKEE (reference sequence). This CDR3 has 13 residues. V lost 2 bases to trimming and J lost 11 bases, with 11 bases between them. The CDR3 DNA sequence: TGTGCCAGCAGCTTAACAACATTCCCACCCCTCCACTTT. Its translation: CASSLTTFPPLHF. The variable domain in full, with the rest retrieved from reference TRBV5-5 and TRBJ1-6, is DAGVTQSPTHLIKTRGQQVTLRCSPISGHKSVSWYQQVLGQGPQFIFQYYEKEERGRGNFPDRFSARQFPNYSSELNVNALLLGDSALYLCASSLTTFPPLHFGNGTRLTVT.

J is TRBJ1-2 and V is TRBV5-4; D is unresolved. Per the germline V gene, CDR1 is SGHNT and CDR2 is YYREEE (reference sequence). The CDR3 has 14 amino acids. V was trimmed by 5 bases and J by 2 bases, leaving 13 bases between them. The CDR3: CASRGWGTNYGYTF. The CDR3 bases are TGTGCCAGCAGGGGTTGGGGAACCAACTATGGCTACACCTTC.

This chain uses TRBV14 with TRBJ2-7; D is uncertain. V lost 4 bases and J lost 3, with 1 base in between. This CDR3 contains 10 residues. Germline V CDR1 and CDR2: SGHDN, FVKESK. The CDR3 protein is CASSLYEQYF. The CDR3 coding sequence is TGTGCCAGCAGCCTCTACGAGCAGTACTTC.

The chain employs TRBV27 and TRBJ1-1, with D unclear. CDR1 MNHEY and CDR2 SMNVEV come from the germline V gene (reference sequence). With 5 bases removed from V and 7 bases from J, the gap between germline ends came to 14 bases. This CDR3 has 13 amino acids. CDR3 amino acids: CASSLKVNGEAFF. The CDR3 DNA reads TGTGCCAGCAGTCTTAAGGTGAACGGTGAAGCTTTCTTT.

The V and J genes are TRBV9 and TRBJ2-3; 14 nucleotides agree with TRBD2. Germline V gene sequence: CDR1 SGDLS, CDR2 YYNGEE. V was clipped by 0 bases and J by 6 bases; unmatched bases: 0. The CDR3 consists of 15 residues. The CDR3, as DNA: TGTGCCAGCAGCGTAGGGACTAGCGGGAGGGATACGCAGTATTTT. Residues: CASSVGTSGRDTQYF.

The chain is built from TRBV15 and TRBJ1-2; D possibly corresponds to TRBD1 (6 bases). Germline-derived CDR1 and CDR2 are LNHNV and YYDKDF (reference sequence). Trimming pared 3 bases from V and 2 bases from J, leaving 16 bases between. CDR3 length: 16 amino acids. For the CDR3, the DNA is TGTGCCACCAGCAGCAGAACAAGGGGGATGAACTATGGCTACACCTTC. Translation: CATSSRTRGMNYGYTF.

V usage is TRBV3-1 (or the pseudogene TRBV3-2) and J usage is TRBJ2-1; 7 bases match TRBD2. The CDR3 is 16 amino acids. The ends lost 4 bases at V and 4 bases at J; junction bases unmatched: 10. Looked up from germline, CDR1 is LGHDT and CDR2 is YNNKEL (reference sequence). The CDR3 protein is CASSPRGLGSYNEQFF. CDR3 coding DNA: TGTGCCAGCAGCCCTCGAGGACTAGGGAGTTACAATGAGCAGTTCTTC.

The V and J genes are TRBV2 and TRBJ2-1, with unresolved D. Trimming stripped 7 bases from V and 4 bases from J, with 11 bases between. The germline V gene has CDR1 SNHLY and CDR2 FYNNEI. The length of the CDR3 is 13 residues. Written as DNA, the CDR3 is TGTGCCAGCACCGTCACCCCTTACAATGAGCAGTTCTTC. It encodes CASTVTPYNEQFF.

The chain has TRBV9 and TRBJ2-3; D uncertain. Trimming stripped 1 base from V and 0 bases from J, with 12 bases between. Germline CDR1 SGDLS, CDR2 YYNGEE. This CDR3 is 16 amino acids long. The CDR3 loop is CASSVSPAGSTDTQYF. The CDR3 bases are TGTGCCAGCAGCGTATCTCCGGCTGGAAGCACAGATACGCAGTATTTT.

The chain recombines TRBV5-6 with TRBJ1-5; D might be TRBD1 (5 bases). Germline CDR1 is SGHDT and CDR2 is YYEEEE. The CDR3 sequence is 15 residues long. Trimming shortened V by 0 bases and J by 1 base, and 8 bases separated the two germline ends. CDR3 bases: TGTGCCAGCAGCTTGGCCGGGGCGAGCAATCAGCCCCAGCATTTT. Translation: CASSLAGASNQPQHF.